This T cell receptor beta chain was recorded in a study of blood T cell repertoires in COVID-19. The overall study: PBMCs, B-cell-depleted T cells, or T cells were the source of the cDNA or gDNA that made up the material.

Generated by immunoSEQ multiplex PCR, the TCRdb table keeps only in-frame clones and is missing some. Of 220,000 or so clones listed, approximately 80% were seen once; the top ten hold approximately 1.3%. Note on this clone: The same CDR3 can be traced to other DNA sequences in this sample.

Across about two dozen US areas, participants ranged in age from roughly 18 to 95 years. Germline CDR1 is MGHRA and CDR2 is YSYEKL. The length of the CDR3 is 14 residues. V lost 1 base to trimming and J lost 5 bases, with 9 bases between them. This sequence joins TRBV4-1 and TRBJ1-5; perhaps TRBD1 as D (6 bases). Sequencing was done on a sample of PBMCs or T cells enriched from blood (not recorded which). This clonotype was obtained from a woman aged 40 to 50 with acute COVID-19. The DNA for the CDR3 is TGCGCCAGCAGCCAAGTTGAGGGGGATCAGCCCCAGCATTTT. Amino acids: CASSQVEGDQPQHF.